The TCR beta chain described here comes from a study of CD8 T cells in Susac syndrome. This CDR3 has 15 amino acids. The germline gives CDR1 MNHEY, CDR2 SMNVEV (reference sequence). V lost 5 bases to trimming and J lost 3 bases; unmatched junction nucleotides: 6. A quantity of about 0.5 to 1 ug RNA underwent reverse transcription using random hexamers. TCRdb ran MiXCR on the immunoSEQ multiplex PCR reads and lists one entry per CDR3 protein. This table has some 48,000 distinct CDR3 sequences, 92% appearing once. The authors negatively isolated CD8+ and CD4+ T cells and FACS-enriched TEMRA cells. This clonotype was sampled from a human donor in good health. The sample was CD8+ T cells from PBMCs. The V call is TRBV27, the J call TRBJ1-5; the match to TRBD1 covers 8 bases. DNA of the CDR3: TGTGCCAGCAGTACTAGACAGGGGCCCAATCAGCCCCAGCATTTT. Its translation is CASSTRQGPNQPQHF.